Described below is a single TCR beta chain sequence and its context. Antigen: not known. Profiling relied on immunoSEQ multiplex PCR, and the TCRdb table lists in-frame clones only, not all of them. Of roughly 83,000 clones listed, approximately 90% are singletons. These data are taken from a study of glioma-infiltrating T cells after dendritic cell vaccination. Background on the study: At biweekly intervals, patients got three intradermal dendritic cell vaccine injections.

No glioblastoma patient carried an isocitrate dehydrogenase mutation. Study-level points and caveats: TCR clonality showed no direct relationship with survival. Longer survival after dendritic cell vaccination followed higher pretreatment TIL content.

The CDR3 has 15 residues. Trimming stripped 3 bases from V and 3 bases from J, with 11 bases between. CDR1 LNHDA and CDR2 SQIVND come from the germline V gene (reference sequence). The clonotype was recovered from a human donor with glioblastoma. The specimen comprised blood, sampled before dendritic cell vaccination. This chain joins TRBV19 and TRBJ2-2; D unresolved. The CDR3 protein is CASSIKWSDTGELFF. DNA for the CDR3: TGTGCCAGTAGTATTAAGTGGTCGGACACCGGGGAGCTGTTTTTT.